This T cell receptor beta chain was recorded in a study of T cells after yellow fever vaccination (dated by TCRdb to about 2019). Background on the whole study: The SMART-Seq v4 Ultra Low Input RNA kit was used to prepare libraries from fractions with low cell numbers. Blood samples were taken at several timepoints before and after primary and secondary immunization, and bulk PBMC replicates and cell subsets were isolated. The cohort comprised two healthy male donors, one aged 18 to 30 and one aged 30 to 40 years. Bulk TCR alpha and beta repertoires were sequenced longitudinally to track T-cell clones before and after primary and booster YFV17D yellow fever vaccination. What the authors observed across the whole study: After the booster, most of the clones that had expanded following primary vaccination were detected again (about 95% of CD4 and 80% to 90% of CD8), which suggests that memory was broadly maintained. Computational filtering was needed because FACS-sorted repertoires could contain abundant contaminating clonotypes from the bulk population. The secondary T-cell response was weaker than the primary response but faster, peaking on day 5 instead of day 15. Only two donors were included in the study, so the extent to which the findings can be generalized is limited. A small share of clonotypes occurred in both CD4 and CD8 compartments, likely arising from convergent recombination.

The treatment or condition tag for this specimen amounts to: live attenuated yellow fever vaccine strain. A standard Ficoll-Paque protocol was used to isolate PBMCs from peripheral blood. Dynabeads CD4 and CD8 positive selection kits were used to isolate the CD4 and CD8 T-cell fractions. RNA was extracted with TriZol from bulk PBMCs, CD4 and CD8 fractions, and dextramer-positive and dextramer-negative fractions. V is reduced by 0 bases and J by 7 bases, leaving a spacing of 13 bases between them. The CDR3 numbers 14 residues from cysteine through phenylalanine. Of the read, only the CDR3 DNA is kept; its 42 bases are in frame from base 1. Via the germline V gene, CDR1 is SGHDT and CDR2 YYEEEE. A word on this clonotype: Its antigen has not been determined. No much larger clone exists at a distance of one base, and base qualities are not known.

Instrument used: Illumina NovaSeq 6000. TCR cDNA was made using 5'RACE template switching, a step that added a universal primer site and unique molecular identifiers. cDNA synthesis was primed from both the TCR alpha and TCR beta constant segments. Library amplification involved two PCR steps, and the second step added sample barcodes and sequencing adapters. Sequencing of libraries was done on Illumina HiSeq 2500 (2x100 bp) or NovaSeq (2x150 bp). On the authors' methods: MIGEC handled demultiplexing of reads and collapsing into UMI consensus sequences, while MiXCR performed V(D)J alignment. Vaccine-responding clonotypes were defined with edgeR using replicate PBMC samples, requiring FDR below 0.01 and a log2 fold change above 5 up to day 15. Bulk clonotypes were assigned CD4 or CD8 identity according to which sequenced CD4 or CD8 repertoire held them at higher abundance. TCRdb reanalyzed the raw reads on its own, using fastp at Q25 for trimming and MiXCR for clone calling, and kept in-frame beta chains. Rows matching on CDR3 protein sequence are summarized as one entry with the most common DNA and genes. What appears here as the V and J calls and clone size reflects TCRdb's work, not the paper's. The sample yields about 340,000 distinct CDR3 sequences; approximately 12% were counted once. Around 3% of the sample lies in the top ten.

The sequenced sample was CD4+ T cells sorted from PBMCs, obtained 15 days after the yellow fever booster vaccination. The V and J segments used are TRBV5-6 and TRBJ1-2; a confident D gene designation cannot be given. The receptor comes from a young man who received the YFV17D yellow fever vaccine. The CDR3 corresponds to CASSLGGSYFGYTF. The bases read TGTGCCAGCAGCTTGGGCGGCTCCTACTTTGGCTACACCTTC.